This T cell receptor beta chain came from a study of CD8 T cells in Susac syndrome. This CDR3 has 13 residues. Germline lookup yields CDR1 SQVTM and CDR2 ANQGSEA. V was clipped by 6 bases and J by 0 bases; unmatched bases: 2. Random hexamers were used to reverse transcribe the RNA input (roughly 0.5 to 1 ug). A single record per CDR3 protein comes from TCRdb applying MiXCR to the immunoSEQ multiplex PCR reads. The profile covers some 160,000 distinct CDR3 sequences, with around 94% appearing a single time and around 0.11% taken by the ten largest. This clonotype occurred once. The clonotype originates from a human donor with Susac syndrome. J is TRBJ1-3 and V is TRBV29-1; 7 bases are a match to TRBD1. Sample: CD4+ T cells from PBMCs. The DNA of the CDR3 is TGCAGCGTACAGGGGAGCTCTGGAAACACCATATATTTT. This encodes CSVQGSSGNTIYF. Complete variable domain (other parts from reference TRBV29-1 and TRBJ1-3): SAVISQKPSRDICQRGTSLTIQCQVDSQVTMMFWYRQQPGQSLTLIATANQGSEATYESGFVIDKFPISRPNLTFSTLTVSNMSPEDSSIYLCSVQGSSGNTIYFGEGSWLTVV.